These T cell receptor beta chains were read from a single sample in a study of memory CD4+ T cells and cytomegalovirus serostatus. Sequencing was performed with immunoSEQ multiplex PCR; in TCRdb, only in-frame clones are kept and a portion is missing. The table has around 50,000 clones, just under 80% seen once. Material for sequencing was memory CD4+ T cells from blood. The receptor set was obtained from an adult in good health and CMV-seronegative. Both conserved end residues are part of each CDR3. Each record gives: clone size, J gene, D gene, V gene, CDR3 protein, CDR3 DNA. The D gene is left open where the match is weak. Clone size is stated in some rows and not others, as once, few, many or a class when expanded.

clone size: -; J gene: TRBJ1-2; D gene: -; V gene: TRBV18; CDR3 protein: CASSPSRENYGYTF; CDR3 DNA: TGTGCCAGCTCACCCTCTAGGGAGAACTATGGCTACACCTTC
clone size: few; J gene: TRBJ2-2; D gene: -; V gene: TRBV18; CDR3 protein: CASSLDWNTGELFF; CDR3 DNA: TGTGCCAGCTCGCTCGACTGGAACACCGGGGAGCTGTTTTTT
clone size: -; J gene: TRBJ1-1; D gene: -; V gene: TRBV6-5; CDR3 protein: CAISGPGAGDTEAFF; CDR3 DNA: TGTGCCATCAGTGGTCCAGGGGCTGGGGACACTGAAGCTTTCTTT
clone size: -; J gene: TRBJ2-7; D gene: -; V gene: TRBV5-1; CDR3 protein: CASSLAQRGGARLYEQYF; CDR3 DNA: TGCGCCAGCAGCTTGGCCCAACGTGGTGGGGCGAGACTCTACGAGCAGTACTTC
clone size: -; J gene: TRBJ2-7; D gene: TRBD1; V gene: TRBV27; CDR3 protein: CASRVGTGGKTYEQYF; CDR3 DNA: TGTGCCAGCAGAGTCGGGACAGGGGGTAAAACCTACGAGCAGTACTTC
clone size: -; J gene: TRBJ2-7; D gene: TRBD1; V gene: TRBV2; CDR3 protein: CASGGTGGAYEQYF; CDR3 DNA: TGTGCCAGCGGGGGGACAGGGGGCGCCTACGAGCAGTACTTC
clone size: -; J gene: TRBJ2-2; D gene: TRBD1; V gene: TRBV5-4; CDR3 protein: CASSFPRQGVENTGELFF; CDR3 DNA: TGTGCCAGCAGCTTTCCTCGACAGGGTGTGGAAAACACCGGGGAGCTGTTTTTT
clone size: -; J gene: TRBJ2-2; D gene: -; V gene: TRBV5-1; CDR3 protein: CASSLGGRVTGELFF; CDR3 DNA: TGCGCCAGCAGCTTGGGAGGTCGGGTCACCGGGGAGCTGTTTTTT
clone size: -; J gene: TRBJ2-1; D gene: TRBD2; V gene: TRBV10-3; CDR3 protein: CAITDLAGNEQFF; CDR3 DNA: TGTGCCATTACCGATCTAGCGGGAAATGAGCAGTTCTTC
clone size: -; J gene: TRBJ1-3; D gene: -; V gene: TRBV7-8; CDR3 protein: CASSPLLSGNTIYF; CDR3 DNA: TGTGCCAGCAGCCCCTTACTCTCTGGAAACACCATATATTTT
clone size: -; J gene: TRBJ2-3; D gene: TRBD2; V gene: TRBV19; CDR3 protein: CASSIGGRVTDTQYF; CDR3 DNA: TGTGCCAGTAGTATTGGCGGGAGGGTCACAGATACGCAGTATTTT
clone size: -; J gene: TRBJ2-1; D gene: TRBD1; V gene: TRBV5-6; CDR3 protein: CASSSGGNEQFF; CDR3 DNA: TGTGCCAGCAGCTCAGGGGGCAATGAGCAGTTCTTC
clone size: -; J gene: TRBJ2-3; D gene: -; V gene: TRBV7-3; CDR3 protein: CASSPRRTDTQYF; CDR3 DNA: TGTGCCAGCAGCCCCCGCCGGACAGATACGCAGTATTTT
clone size: -; J gene: TRBJ2-3; D gene: TRBD2; V gene: TRBV11-2; CDR3 protein: CASSLGLAGLTDTQYF; CDR3 DNA: TGTGCCAGCAGCTTAGGACTAGCGGGTCTCACAGATACGCAGTATTTT
clone size: -; J gene: TRBJ2-5; D gene: TRBD2; V gene: TRBV5-6; CDR3 protein: CASPQLRVAGGTETQYF; CDR3 DNA: TGTGCCAGCCCCCAGTTGAGGGTAGCGGGAGGCACAGAGACCCAGTACTTC
clone size: few; J gene: TRBJ2-1; D gene: TRBD2; V gene: TRBV6-9; CDR3 protein: CASSSGLAVYNEQFF; CDR3 DNA: TGTGCCAGCAGTTCCGGACTAGCGGTCTACAATGAGCAGTTCTTC
clone size: -; J gene: TRBJ2-7; D gene: -; V gene: TRBV25-1; CDR3 protein: CASSSWDGYEQYF; CDR3 DNA: TGTGCCAGCAGTTCATGGGACGGCTACGAGCAGTACTTC
clone size: -; J gene: TRBJ2-3; D gene: -; V gene: TRBV19; CDR3 protein: CASSVSGDTQYF; CDR3 DNA: TGTGCCAGTAGTGTTAGCGGTGATACGCAGTATTTT
clone size: -; J gene: TRBJ2-3; D gene: TRBD1; V gene: TRBV10-1; CDR3 protein: CASSWDSSSSTDTQYF; CDR3 DNA: TGCGCCAGCAGCTGGGACAGCAGTTCTAGCACAGATACGCAGTATTTT
clone size: -; J gene: TRBJ1-2; D gene: -; V gene: TRBV28; CDR3 protein: CASSLQTTHIANYGYTF; CDR3 DNA: TGTGCCAGCAGTTTACAGACAACTCATATAGCTAACTATGGCTACACCTTC
clone size: -; J gene: TRBJ1-2; D gene: TRBD1; V gene: TRBV28; CDR3 protein: CASSSDREYNYGYTF; CDR3 DNA: TGTGCCAGCAGCTCAGACAGGGAATATAACTATGGCTACACCTTC
clone size: once; J gene: TRBJ2-7; D gene: -; V gene: TRBV28; CDR3 protein: CASTRAGTSYEQYF; CDR3 DNA: TGTGCCAGCACCCGGGCGGGGACGTCCTACGAGCAGTACTTC